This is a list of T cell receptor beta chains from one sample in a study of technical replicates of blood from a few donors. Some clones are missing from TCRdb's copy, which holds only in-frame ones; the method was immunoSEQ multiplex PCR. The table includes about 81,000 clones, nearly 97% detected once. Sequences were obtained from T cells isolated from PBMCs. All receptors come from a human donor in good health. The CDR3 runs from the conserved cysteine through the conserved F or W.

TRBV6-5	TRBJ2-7	CASSPGQGAYEQYF
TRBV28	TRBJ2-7	CASRLTSGYYEQYF
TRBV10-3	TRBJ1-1	CAISEPLRPAGTGRFWNTEAFF
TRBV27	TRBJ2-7	CASSFGGNSYEQYF
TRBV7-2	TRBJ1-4	CASSLTGTTNEKLFF
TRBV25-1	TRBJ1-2	CASSEYLRDRDNYGYTF
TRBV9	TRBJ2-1	CASSVEYGENEQFF
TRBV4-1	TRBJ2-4	CASSRNLGLAENIQYF
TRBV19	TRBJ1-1	CASRGEGSTEAFF
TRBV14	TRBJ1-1	CASSPDRRGTEAFF
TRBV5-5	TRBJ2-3	CASSLGTSGSTDTQYF
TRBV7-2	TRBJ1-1	CASSLAGQGGSEAFF
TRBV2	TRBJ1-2	CASSVRIGNGYTF
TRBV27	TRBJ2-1	CASSLTSGYNEQFF
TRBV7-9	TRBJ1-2	CARSPLDRASYGYTF
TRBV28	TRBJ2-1	CASSPLDSYDNEQFF
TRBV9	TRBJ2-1	CASSVASGLVFDEQFF
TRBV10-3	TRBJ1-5	CAISEMAVNYQPQHF
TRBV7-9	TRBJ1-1	CASSLARENTEAFF
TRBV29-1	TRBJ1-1	CSVEVGRVNTEAFF
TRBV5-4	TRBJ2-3	CASSPEGSRLDTQYF
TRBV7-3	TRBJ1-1	CASSYLGGGEAFF
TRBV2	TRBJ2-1	CASSISSGGYNEQFF
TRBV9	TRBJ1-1	CASSVEVGQGMTEAFF
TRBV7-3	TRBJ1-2	CASSLAPGNYGYTF
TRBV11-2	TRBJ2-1	CASSSLTSGYYNEQFF
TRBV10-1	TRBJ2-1	CASTGALPIAGGHNEQFF
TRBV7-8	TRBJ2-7	CASSPGLAGTYEQYF
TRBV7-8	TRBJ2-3	CASSPISTPDTQYF
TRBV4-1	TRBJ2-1	CASSHYTSGSDEQFF
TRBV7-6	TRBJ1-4	CASSLALNEKLFF
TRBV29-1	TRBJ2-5	CSIQALEETQYF
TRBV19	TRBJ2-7	CASSPTGQDYEQYF
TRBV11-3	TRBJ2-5	CASSLAHGGRQETQYF
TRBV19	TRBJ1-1	CASTEEGWTGAKITEAFF
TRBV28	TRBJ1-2	CASSPLYYRDGYTF
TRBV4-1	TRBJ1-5	CASSQGPENQPQHF
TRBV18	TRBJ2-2	CASSTQAPGQGAVVPAGELFF
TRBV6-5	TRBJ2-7	CASSPGSGVSEQYF
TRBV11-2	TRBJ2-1	CASSPQNPKSSYNEQFF
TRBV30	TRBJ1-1	CAFGGYTEAFF
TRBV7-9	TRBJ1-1	CASSLATRIGTEAFF